Sequencing of this T cell receptor beta chain was carried out in a study of T cells in Graves' hyperthyroidism and ophthalmopathy. This clonotype was counted many times. Regions amplified from RNA transcripts were the TCR beta CDR3 regions. Researchers ran a first-round RT-PCR on the TCR CDR3 using the HTBI primer set. TCRdb processed the multiplex PCR reads anew with MiXCR; each CDR3 protein has one entry. The sample has 250,000 to 300,000 distinct CDR3 sequences; about 14% are singletons. V was pared by 1 base and J by 5 bases, with 13 bases of the junction left unmatched. Per the germline V gene, CDR1 is SGHVS and CDR2 is FQNEAQ. This CDR3 spans 18 amino acids.

Sequenced material: blood. This TCR was recovered from a woman younger than 45 with Graves' hyperthyroidism that later progressed to Graves' ophthalmopathy. The chain combines TRBV7-8 with TRBJ2-3; 9 bases are a match to TRBD2. The CDR3 sequence: CASSLVTGGGGGRDTQYF. In nucleotides, the CDR3 is TGTGCCAGCAGCTTAGTGACGGGTGGCGGGGGGGGAAGAGATACGCAGTATTTT.